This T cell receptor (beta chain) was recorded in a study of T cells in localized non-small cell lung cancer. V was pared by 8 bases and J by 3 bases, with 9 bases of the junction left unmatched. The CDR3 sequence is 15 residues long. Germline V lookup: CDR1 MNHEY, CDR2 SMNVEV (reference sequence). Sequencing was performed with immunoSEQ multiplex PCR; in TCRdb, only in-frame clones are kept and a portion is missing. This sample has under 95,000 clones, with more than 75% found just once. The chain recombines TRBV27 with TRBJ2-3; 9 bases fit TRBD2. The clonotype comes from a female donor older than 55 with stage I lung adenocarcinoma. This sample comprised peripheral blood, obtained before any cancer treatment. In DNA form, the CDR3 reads TGTGCCAGCGGGTCATGGCTAGCGGGAACAGATACGCAGTATTTT. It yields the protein CASGSWLAGTDTQYF.